This TCR beta chain was sequenced during a study of CD8 T cell repertoires and HIV-1 epitope variants. Study context: Twenty-five autologous and known Gag and Nef epitope variant peptides each stimulated T cells separately.

Study outcomes and limitations: No clonotypes responded to the TAALDMSHF plasma variant; several recognized KF9, one HW9.

This clone was found once. The target antigen is unknown. Generated by immunoSEQ multiplex PCR, the TCRdb table keeps only in-frame clones and is missing some. The sample lists more than 6,500 clones, about 60% occurring once. From germline, CDR1 is MNHEY and CDR2 SMNVEV (reference sequence). V lost 6 bases and J lost 7; bases outside the gene matches: 11. This CDR3 region has 15 residues. The gene calls are TRBV27 and TRBJ2-1; 8 bases line up with TRBD2. The TCR was taken from a male donor with HIV. Sequenced: cultured CD8+ T cells derived from PBMCs. CDR3 protein: CASRIGGAPRNEQFF. The CDR3 nucleotides read TGTGCCAGCAGGATCGGGGGGGCGCCCCGGAATGAGCAGTTCTTC.